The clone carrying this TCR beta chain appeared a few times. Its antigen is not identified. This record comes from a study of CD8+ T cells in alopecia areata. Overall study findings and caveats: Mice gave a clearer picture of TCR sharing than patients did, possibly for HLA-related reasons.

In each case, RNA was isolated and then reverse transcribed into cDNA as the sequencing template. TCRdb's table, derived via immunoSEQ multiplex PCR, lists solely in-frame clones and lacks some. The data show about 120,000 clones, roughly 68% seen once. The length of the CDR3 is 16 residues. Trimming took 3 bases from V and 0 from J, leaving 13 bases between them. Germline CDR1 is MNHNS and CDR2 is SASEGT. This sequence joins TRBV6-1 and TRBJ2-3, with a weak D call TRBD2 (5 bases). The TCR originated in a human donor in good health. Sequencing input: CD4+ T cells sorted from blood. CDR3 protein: CASSDQRYTSTDTQYF. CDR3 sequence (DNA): TGTGCCAGCAGTGATCAGCGGTATACTAGCACAGATACGCAGTATTTT.